Below, 20 T cell receptor beta chains from the same sample are listed, as sequenced in a study of T cell responses to AZD1222 COVID-19 vaccine. Only in-frame clones appear in the TCRdb table, and some are missing; sequencing was by immunoSEQ multiplex PCR. The data contain about 140,000 clones, roughly 90% of them singletons. Sequenced here: peripheral blood, sampled on day 0 of AZD1222 vaccination. These receptors were collected from an adult in good health.

The chain carries TRBV7-3 and TRBJ2-2, with TRBD1 matching over 7 bases. The CDR3 spans 13 residues. Germline CDR1 is SGHTA and CDR2 is FQGTGA. Trimming cost V 8 bases and J 5 bases; bases outside gene matches: 5. The CDR3 nucleotides are TGTGCCAGCGGGACAGCGACGACCGGGGAGCTGTTTTTT. Translated: CASGTATTGELFF.

The genes are TRBV5-4 and TRBJ2-3, with 12 bases lining up with TRBD2. V lost 2 bases and J lost 6; bases outside the gene matches: 7. CDR3 length equals 16 residues. Germline CDR1 SGHNT, CDR2 YYREEE (reference sequence). The CDR3 is CASSFGLAGSWDTQYF. The CDR3, as DNA: TGTGCCAGCAGCTTTGGACTAGCGGGATCATGGGATACGCAGTATTTT.

CDR3 sequence: CASSLRGGINTGELFF. CDR3 bases: TGTGCCAGCAGCTTACGGGGCGGTATCAACACCGGGGAGCTGTTTTTT. The V call is TRBV7-3, the J call TRBJ2-2; D is possibly TRBD1 or TRBD2 (5 bases each). The V and J ends lost 2 bases and 2 bases respectively, with 12 bases between them. The germline V gene encodes CDR1 SGHTA and CDR2 FQGTGA. CDR3 size: 16 residues.

The chain links TRBV4-2 to TRBJ1-5; 7 bases line up with TRBD1. Germline loops: CDR1 LGHNA, CDR2 YNFKEQ. CDR3 length: 15 residues. V lost 2 bases and J lost 3; bases outside the gene matches: 4. Here the CDR3 DNA reads TGTGCCAGCAGCCAATGGGGGACAGTCAATCAGCCCCAGCATTTT. Residues: CASSQWGTVNQPQHF.

V and J are TRBV19 and TRBJ1-1; maybe TRBD1 (6 bases). The CDR3 contains 15 residues. V lost 0 bases, J lost 5 bases, and 13 bases lay in between. In germline, CDR1 is LNHDA, CDR2 SQIVND (reference sequence). The CDR3: CASSIEDSGWTEAFF. For the CDR3, the DNA is TGTGCCAGTAGTATAGAGGACAGTGGGTGGACTGAAGCTTTCTTT.

V and J are TRBV6-5 and TRBJ1-3, with D possibly being TRBD1 (5 bases). The V and J ends lost 0 bases and 3 bases respectively, with 9 bases between them. CDR3 size: 15 residues. The germline CDR1 and CDR2 sequences are MNHEY and SVGAGI. CDR3 nucleotide sequence: TGTGCCAGCAGTTACTCGGAGGGGCTTGGAAACACCATATATTTT. It specifies CASSYSEGLGNTIYF.

The J gene is TRBJ2-7, the V gene TRBV18; 7 positions match TRBD1. CDR3 size: 13 residues. The junction had 1 base not matched to a gene; V was cut back by 5 bases and J by 0 bases. Per the germline V gene, CDR1 is KGHSH and CDR2 is LQKENI. The CDR3 is CASSGTASYEQYF. CDR3 DNA sequence: TGTGCCAGCTCAGGGACAGCCTCCTACGAGCAGTACTTC.

V usage is TRBV24-1 and J usage is TRBJ2-7, with TRBD1 identical over 7 bases. Germline loops: CDR1 KGHDR, CDR2 SFDVKD. This CDR3 has 15 residues. The V and J ends lost 4 bases and 0 bases, in that order; junction bases with no gene match: 5. The CDR3 loop is CATSDPGTASYEQYF. In nucleotides, the CDR3 is TGTGCCACCAGTGACCCGGGGACAGCCTCCTACGAGCAGTACTTC.

This chain connects TRBV6-1 to TRBJ1-5, with a possible D match to TRBD1 (6 bases). Trimming pared 1 base from V and 1 base from J, leaving 17 bases between. The CDR3 loop spans 18 amino acids. The V gene's germline CDR1 is MNHNS and CDR2 SASEGT. CDR3 sequence (DNA): TGTGCCAGCAGTGAAGGGGGGGCACAATATGGGAGCAATCAGCCCCAGCATTTT. Encoded protein: CASSEGGAQYGSNQPQHF.

In DNA form, the CDR3 reads TGTGCCAGCAGTTACGCCCACAGTGATGGCTACACCTTC. Its protein is CASSYAHSDGYTF. The chain is built from TRBV6-6 and TRBJ1-2; D not resolved. V was shortened by 2 bases and J by 6 bases, with 10 bases between the two germline ends. This CDR3 contains 13 residues. Germline CDR1 is MNHNY and CDR2 is SVGAGI (reference sequence).

The chain joins TRBV14 to TRBJ2-1; D possibly corresponds to TRBD2 (5 bases). The CDR3 is 16 residues long. Trimming took 5 bases from V and 7 from J, leaving 21 bases between them. Germline CDR1 SGHDN, CDR2 FVKESK. CDR3 protein: CASSFLDLDLGNEQFF. The CDR3, as DNA: TGTGCCAGCAGCTTCTTGGACTTGGATTTGGGGAATGAGCAGTTCTTC. The entire variable domain, with the rest obtained from reference TRBV14 and TRBJ2-1, is as follows: EAGVTQFPSHSVIEKGQTVTLRCDPISGHDNLYWYRRVMGKEIKFLLHFVKESKQDESGMPNNRFLAERTGGTYSTLKVQPAELEDSGVYFCASSFLDLDLGNEQFFGPGTRLTVL.

The rearrangement joins TRBV11-2 to TRBJ2-7, with 9 positions matching TRBD2. V dropped 5 bases and J dropped 6; count of bases not matched to a gene: 11. Germline V gene sequence: CDR1 SGHAT, CDR2 FQNNGV. The CDR3 is 15 residues long. CDR3 sequence (DNA): TGTGCCAGCAGCCGTGTTCGGGGACTAGCTAGCGAGCAGTACTTC. It translates to CASSRVRGLASEQYF.

CDR3 DNA sequence: TGTGCCAGCTCACCCCCGGGGTGGACTGGAAACACCATATATTTT. It encodes CASSPPGWTGNTIYF. The rearrangement links TRBV18 to TRBJ1-3; D not resolved. This CDR3 has 15 residues. With 3 bases removed from V and 2 bases from J, the gap between germline ends came to 11 bases. Germline V lookup: CDR1 KGHSH, CDR2 LQKENI.

This chain uses TRBV13 with TRBJ2-7; D call uncertain. The CDR3 loop spans 15 amino acids. Germline V CDR1 and CDR2: PRHDT, FYEKMQ (reference sequence). V dropped 3 bases and J dropped 0 bases, with 12 bases sitting between them. The CDR3 DNA reads TGTGCCAGCAGCTTCCTGGGTCCTAGCTCCTACGAGCAGTACTTC. Encoded protein: CASSFLGPSSYEQYF. Using reference TRBV13 and TRBJ2-7 for the parts outside the CDR3, the full variable domain is AAGVIQSPRHLIKEKRETATLKCYPIPRHDTVYWYQQGPGQDPQFLISFYEKMQSDKGSIPDRFSAQQFSDYHSELNMSSLELGDSALYFCASSFLGPSSYEQYFGPGTRLTVT.

This clone was recorded once. The chain couples TRBV7-9 to TRBJ2-1; D perhaps matches TRBD2 (6 bases). Germline assignment: CDR1 SEHNR and CDR2 FQNEAQ (reference sequence). V lost 4 bases, J lost 2 bases, and 18 bases lay in between. The CDR3 is 17 residues long. The CDR3 DNA reads as TGTGCCAGCAGCTCACCCCCGGGACTTTCTCCCTACAATGAGCAGTTCTTC. Residues: CASSSPPGLSPYNEQFF.

This rearrangement joins TRBV4-1 to TRBJ2-3, with 7 bases lining up with TRBD2. V was pared by 1 base and J by 4 bases, with 11 bases of the junction left unmatched. CDR3 length: 17 amino acids. Looked up from germline, CDR1 is MGHRA and CDR2 is YSYEKL. In nucleotides, the CDR3 is TGCGCCAGCAGCCAAGGACCGTCACCCGGGAGGTCAGATACGCAGTATTTT. It translates to CASSQGPSPGRSDTQYF.

This clone is a singleton in its sample. CDR3 nucleotide sequence: TGTGCCAGTAGTAGAGGACAGGGGGCGAGTCCTAACTATGGCTACACCTTC. It yields the protein CASSRGQGASPNYGYTF. V gene TRBV19 combines with J gene TRBJ1-2; 11 bases match TRBD1. Germline V gene lookup returns CDR1 LNHDA and CDR2 SQIVND (reference sequence). V trimming: 4 bases; J trimming: 0 bases; junction bases outside the gene matches: 7. The CDR3 totals 17 residues.

The chain couples TRBV7-2 to TRBJ2-2; TRBD1 matches 7 bases. The V segment lost 2 bases and the J segment 1 base; nucleotides outside the gene matches: 1. The CDR3 length is 15 residues. Germline CDR1 and CDR2: SGHTA and FQGNSA. CDR3 nucleotide sequence: TGTGCCAGCAGCTTAAGACAGGGGAACACCGGGGAGCTGTTTTTT. Translating it yields CASSLRQGNTGELFF.

The CDR3 region is CASRPATGPSEGTEAFF. The CDR3 nucleotides are TGCGCCAGCAGACCTGCGACAGGGCCTTCGGAGGGCACTGAAGCTTTCTTT. The rearrangement joins TRBV5-1 to TRBJ1-1; 7 bases match TRBD1. J was trimmed by 4 bases and V by 5 bases; bases with no gene match: 17. The CDR3 length is 17 residues. Germline CDR1 SGHRS, CDR2 YFSETQ.

CDR3 sequence reads: CASSQPRTEKRNTGELFF. CDR3 sequence (DNA): TGTGCCAGCAGCCAACCGCGGACAGAAAAAAGGAACACCGGGGAGCTGTTTTTT. This rearrangement joins TRBV14 to TRBJ2-2; tentatively, D is TRBD1 (6 bases). The V end lost 2 bases, the J end lost 1 base, and 17 bases lay between the germline ends. From germline, CDR1 is SGHDN and CDR2 FVKESK. The CDR3 contains 18 residues.